The clone carrying this T cell receptor (beta chain) has a single count. These data originate in a study of blood T cell repertoires in COVID-19. TCRdb's copy holds only in-frame clones and misses some; the assay was immunoSEQ multiplex PCR. This repertoire shows 350,000 to 450,000 clones, 85% to 90% found once; its top ten account for more than 0.95%. The sequencing input was PBMCs or T cells enriched from blood (not recorded which). This TCR was recovered from a man aged 25 to 40 who had recovered from COVID-19.

The CDR3 protein is CASALGGGPYEQYF. The CDR3 DNA reads as TGCGCCAGTGCCCTGGGGGGAGGGCCGTACGAGCAGTACTTC. The rearrangement links TRBV10-2 to TRBJ2-7, with TRBD2 identical over 7 bases. The junction had 12 bases not matched to a gene; V was cut back by 9 bases and J by 4 bases. The germline V gene encodes CDR1 WSHSY and CDR2 SAAADI. CDR3 length equals 14 residues.